A selection of T cell receptor beta chains follows, all from one sample in a study of monozygotic twins with inflammatory bowel disease. TCRdb reprocessed the 5' RACE reads and keeps a single row for each CDR3 protein, giving no DNA. The specimen's table records fewer than 110,000 distinct CDR3 sequences. The sequenced sample was blood. All receptors derive from a human donor with ulcerative colitis or Crohn's disease, or a healthy co-twin of an affected twin (not recorded which). The CDR3 runs from the conserved cysteine through the conserved F or W.

cdr3_aa j_call v_call
CASTPEIVNQPQHF TRBJ1-5 TRBV12-3/TRBV12-4
CASSLTNTYEQYF TRBJ2-7 TRBV7-2
CASSLVGRTGELFF TRBJ2-2 TRBV5-4
CSVDSGARNTEAFF TRBJ1-1 TRBV29-1
CATSDLGTLDEQFF TRBJ2-1 TRBV24-1
CASSPARIGTGEYEQYF TRBJ2-7 TRBV7-2
CASSLVAGGEQFF TRBJ2-1 TRBV5-6
CASSFTSGAGTGELFF TRBJ2-2 TRBV5-1
CASSLVMGSGANVLTF TRBJ2-6 TRBV5-1
CSAPLAGGVYEQYF TRBJ2-7 TRBV20-1
CASSPPSTGPLLGTFF TRBJ1-1 TRBV18
CSAESGLTGTGELFF TRBJ2-2 TRBV20-1
CASSMLAGGGEQFF TRBJ2-1 TRBV19
CASSHPGPGVHYEQYF TRBJ2-7 TRBV4-3
CSAIVRNEQFF TRBJ2-1 TRBV20-1
CASSLDPGQETQYF TRBJ2-5 TRBV5-5
CASKRWSTGELFF TRBJ2-2 TRBV12-3/TRBV12-4
CASSYHPSSEQFF TRBJ2-1 TRBV6-2/TRBV6-3
CASSSQGRLNSPLHF TRBJ1-6 TRBV7-2
CASSLIGTSGRNTGELFF TRBJ2-2 TRBV11-2
CASSLVPRGPGANVLTF TRBJ2-6 TRBV7-8
CASSLVGGWTEAFF TRBJ1-1 TRBV12-3/TRBV12-4
CAISEAGGAFF TRBJ1-1 TRBV10-3
CSARKGAENEQYF TRBJ2-7 TRBV20-1
CASGLGPSGAYNEQFF TRBJ2-1 TRBV12-5
CASSQNRHGSYNEQFF TRBJ2-1 TRBV11-2
CASSERRTARTDTQYF TRBJ2-3 TRBV25-1
CASSQVSRVSFEQYF TRBJ2-7 TRBV4-3
CASSPWGGNTQYF TRBJ2-3 TRBV5-6
CASSLYRPQIGNEQFF TRBJ2-1 TRBV7-2
CASSPHRADTQYF TRBJ2-3 TRBV18
CASSLAEAADQPQHF TRBJ1-5 TRBV7-9
CASSVEPHLAGGNEQFF TRBJ2-1 TRBV9
CASSLGVAGGSVYEQYF TRBJ2-7 TRBV7-2
CASSSQQGWGVETQYF TRBJ2-5 TRBV5-1
CSARDLTAGETQYF TRBJ2-5 TRBV20-1
CASRPRLGQGALPEQYF TRBJ2-7 TRBV3-1
CASRPLVGGTSGETQYF TRBJ2-5 TRBV7-2
CASSASSGLNTGELFF TRBJ2-2 TRBV11-2
CASSQLAGGIYEQYF TRBJ2-7 TRBV4-3
CASSAQTTVNYGYTF TRBJ1-2 TRBV9
CASSPRWIAGSTDTQYF TRBJ2-3 TRBV12-3/TRBV12-4
CSVLVQGRYIQYF TRBJ2-4 TRBV29-1
CAIATSGALYNEQFF TRBJ2-1 TRBV28
CASSPTGKRETQYF TRBJ2-5 TRBV12-3/TRBV12-4
CASSITRTNGVYEQYF TRBJ2-7 TRBV19
CASSLDPPKRFDSGKLFF TRBJ1-4 TRBV11-3
CATSDPGTSETQYF TRBJ2-5 TRBV24-1
CASRDRDRQAFF TRBJ1-1 TRBV28
CASSFYEANEQFF TRBJ2-1 TRBV7-9
CSARGSNYGYTF TRBJ1-2 TRBV20-1
CASSLYEGLAEAFF TRBJ1-1 TRBV27
CSAPVSTDTQYF TRBJ2-3 TRBV20-1
CASSLSIQYNQPQHF TRBJ1-5 TRBV7-2
CASSLRDSTNSPLHF TRBJ1-6 TRBV11-2
CASSSTVQGDGYTF TRBJ1-2 TRBV5-5
CASRPGDQETQYF TRBJ2-5 TRBV6-5
CASSLVQGRNEQYF TRBJ2-7 TRBV5-1
CAIRQGSGNQPQHF TRBJ1-5 TRBV10-3
CASNLGRDYEQYF TRBJ2-7 TRBV28